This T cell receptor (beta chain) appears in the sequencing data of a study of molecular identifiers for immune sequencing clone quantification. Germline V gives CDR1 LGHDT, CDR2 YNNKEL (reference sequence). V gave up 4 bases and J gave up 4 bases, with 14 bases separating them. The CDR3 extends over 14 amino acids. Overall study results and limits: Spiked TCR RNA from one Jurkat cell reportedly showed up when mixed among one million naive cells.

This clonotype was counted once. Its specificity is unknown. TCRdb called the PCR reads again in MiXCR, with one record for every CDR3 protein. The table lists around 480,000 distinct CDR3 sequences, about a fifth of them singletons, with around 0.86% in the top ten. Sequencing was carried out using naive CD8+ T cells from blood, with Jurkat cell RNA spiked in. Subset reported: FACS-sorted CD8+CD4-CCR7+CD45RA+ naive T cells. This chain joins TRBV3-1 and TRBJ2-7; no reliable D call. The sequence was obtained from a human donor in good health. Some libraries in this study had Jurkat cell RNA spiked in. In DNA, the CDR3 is TGTGCCAGCAGCCCTCCTGTCAGGCCGTACGAGCAGTACTTC. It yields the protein CASSPPVRPYEQYF.